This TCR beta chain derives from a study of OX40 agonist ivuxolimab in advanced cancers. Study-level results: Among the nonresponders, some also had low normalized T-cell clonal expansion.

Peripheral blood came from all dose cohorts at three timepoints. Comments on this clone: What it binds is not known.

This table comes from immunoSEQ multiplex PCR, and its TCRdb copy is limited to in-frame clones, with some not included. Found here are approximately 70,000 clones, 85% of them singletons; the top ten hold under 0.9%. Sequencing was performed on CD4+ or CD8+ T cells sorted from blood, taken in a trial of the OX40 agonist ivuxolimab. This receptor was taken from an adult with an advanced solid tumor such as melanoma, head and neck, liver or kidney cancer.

CDR3 nucleotides: TGTGCCAGCAGCTTTGGACAGGGGGTGCCGGGGGCTTTCTTT. Translating gives CASSFGQGVPGAFF. This sequence joins TRBV7-9 and TRBJ1-1, with 10 bases lining up with TRBD1. CDR1 and CDR2 from the germline V gene are SEHNR and FQNEAQ (reference sequence). After removal of 3 bases from V and 11 bases from J, the junction contained 9 bases not matched to a gene. The length of the CDR3 is 14 residues.